This T cell receptor beta chain was sequenced for a study of cytomegalovirus exposure and HLA in healthy donors. Germline V gene sequence: CDR1 LNHDA, CDR2 SQIVND (reference sequence). This CDR3 region has 14 residues. Trimming cost V 3 bases and J 4 bases, with 13 bases left between them. The PCR employed 60 Vbeta primers together with 13 Jbeta primers. Sequenced by immunoSEQ multiplex PCR; TCRdb stores in-frame clones only, minus some. The table has 140,000 or so clones, about three fifths seen once; the top ten hold 1.8%. The sequenced sample was PBMCs. The chain uses TRBV19 and TRBJ2-7; a weak D match, TRBD1 (5 bases). This receptor was taken from a male donor in good health and CMV-seronegative. The CDR3 region is CASSMDTRRYEQYF. CDR3 DNA: TGTGCCAGTAGTATGGACACGAGGCGATACGAGCAGTACTTC.